This T cell receptor beta chain was documented in a study of blood T cell repertoires in COVID-19. About the research overall: The United States, Italy and Spain supplied acute and convalescent COVID-19 samples.

Germline loops: CDR1 GTSNPN, CDR2 SVGIG (reference sequence). V was clipped by 3 bases and J by 0 bases; unmatched bases: 13. This CDR3 has 17 amino acids. Generated by immunoSEQ multiplex PCR, the TCRdb table keeps only in-frame clones and is missing some. This table holds 110,000 or so clones, around three quarters found once. The specimen sequenced was peripheral blood. The receptor was isolated from a man between 70 and 80 years old with acute or convalescent COVID-19. This chain connects TRBV30 to TRBJ1-1; 7 positions match TRBD1. CDR3 bases: TGTGCCTGGAGCCCTATAGAGGGGGCAAACTTGAACACTGAAGCTTTCTTT. Its translation is CAWSPIEGANLNTEAFF. The complete variable domain, with remaining parts taken from reference TRBV30 and TRBJ1-1, reads SQTIHQWPATLVQPVGSPLSLECTVEGTSNPNLYWYRQAAGRGLQLLFYSVGIGQISSEVPQNLSASRPQDRQFILSSKKLLLSDSGFYLCAWSPIEGANLNTEAFFGQGTRLTVV.